This T cell receptor (beta chain) was recorded in a study of T cells in Graves' hyperthyroidism and ophthalmopathy. Per germline, CDR1 SNHLY and CDR2 FYNNEI. The CDR3 spans 12 residues. The study, taken as a whole, reports: Also found in blood were most expanded thyroid clonotypes above 0.001.

TCR beta CDR3 sequences were amplified from RNA transcripts. When the TCR CDR3 underwent first-round RT-PCR, the HTBI primer set was used. TCRdb re-derived calls from the multiplex PCR reads in MiXCR, one entry per CDR3 protein. This sample yields 500,000 to 600,000 distinct CDR3 sequences, of which 40% to 50% are seen a single time; about 45% belongs to the top ten. Notes on this clonotype: Antigen: not known. Compared with germline, one end of the junction differs, possibly owing to a read error.

The TCR was taken from an adult woman with Graves' disease, either hyperthyroidism or ophthalmopathy (not recorded which). V and J are TRBV2 and TRBJ1-2, with D perhaps TRBD1 (6 bases). Input material: peripheral blood or thyroid tissue (not recorded which). The CDR3 region has the DNA TGTGCCAGCAGTGAAGCAGAGGACAGCCATCCCTTC. Encoded protein: CASSEAEDSHPF.